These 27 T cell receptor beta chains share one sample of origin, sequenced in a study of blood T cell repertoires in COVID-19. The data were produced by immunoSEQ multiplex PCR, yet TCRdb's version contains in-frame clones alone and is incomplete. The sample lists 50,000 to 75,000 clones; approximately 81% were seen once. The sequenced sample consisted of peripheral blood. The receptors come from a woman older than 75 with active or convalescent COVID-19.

CDR3 in DNA: TGTGCCAGCAGCTTAACGTCGGCTAGCGTAAACGAGCAGTACTTC. It translates to CASSLTSASVNEQYF. The chain is built from TRBV7-3 and TRBJ2-7; D might be TRBD2 (6 bases). The CDR3 is made up of 15 amino acids. Trimming shortened V by 0 bases and J by 5 bases, and 14 bases separated the two germline ends. From germline, CDR1 is SGHTA and CDR2 FQGTGA.

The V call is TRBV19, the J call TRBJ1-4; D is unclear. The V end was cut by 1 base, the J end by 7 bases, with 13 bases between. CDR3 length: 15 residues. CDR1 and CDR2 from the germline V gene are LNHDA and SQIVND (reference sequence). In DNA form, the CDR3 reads TGTGCCAGTAGTATAGGCCTTACAATTGCTGAAAAACTGTTTTTT. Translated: CASSIGLTIAEKLFF.

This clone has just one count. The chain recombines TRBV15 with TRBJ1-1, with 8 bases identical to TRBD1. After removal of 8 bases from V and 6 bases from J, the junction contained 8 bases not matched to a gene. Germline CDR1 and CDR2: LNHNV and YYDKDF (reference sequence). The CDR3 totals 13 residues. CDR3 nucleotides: TGTGCCACCCGGCCAGGGGGCTTATCTGAAGCTTTCTTT. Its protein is CATRPGGLSEAFF.

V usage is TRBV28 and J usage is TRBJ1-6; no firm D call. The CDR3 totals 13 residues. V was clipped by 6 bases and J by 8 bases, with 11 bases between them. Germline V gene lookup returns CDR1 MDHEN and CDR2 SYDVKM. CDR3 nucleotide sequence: TGTGCCAGCAGAGAACGGAGGGATTCACCCCTCCACTTT. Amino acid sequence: CASRERRDSPLHF.

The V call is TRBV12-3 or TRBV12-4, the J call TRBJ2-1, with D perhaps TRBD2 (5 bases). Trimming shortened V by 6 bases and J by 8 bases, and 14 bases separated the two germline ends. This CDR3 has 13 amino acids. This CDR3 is CASSSGSYDEQFF. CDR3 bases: TGTGCCAGCAGCTCGGGATCGTACGATGAGCAGTTCTTC.

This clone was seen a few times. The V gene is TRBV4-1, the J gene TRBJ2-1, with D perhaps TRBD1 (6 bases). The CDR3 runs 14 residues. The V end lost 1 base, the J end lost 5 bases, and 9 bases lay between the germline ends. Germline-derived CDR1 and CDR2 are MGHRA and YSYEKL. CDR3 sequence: CASSQVGGNNEQFF. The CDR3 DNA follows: TGCGCCAGCAGCCAAGTAGGGGGAAACAATGAGCAGTTCTTC.

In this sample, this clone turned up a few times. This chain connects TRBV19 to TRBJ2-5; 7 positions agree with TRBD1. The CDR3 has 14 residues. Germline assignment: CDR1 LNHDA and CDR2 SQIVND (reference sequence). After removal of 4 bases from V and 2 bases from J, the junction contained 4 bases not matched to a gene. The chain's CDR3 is CASSTTGWQETQYF. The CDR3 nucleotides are TGTGCCAGTAGTACGACAGGGTGGCAAGAGACCCAGTACTTC.

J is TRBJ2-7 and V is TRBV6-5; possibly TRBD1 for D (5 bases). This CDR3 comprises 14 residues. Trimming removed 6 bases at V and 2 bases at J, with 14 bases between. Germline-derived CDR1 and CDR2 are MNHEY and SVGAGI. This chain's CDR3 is CASSHDSLAYEQYF. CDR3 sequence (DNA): TGTGCCAGCAGCCATGACAGCCTAGCCTACGAGCAGTACTTC.

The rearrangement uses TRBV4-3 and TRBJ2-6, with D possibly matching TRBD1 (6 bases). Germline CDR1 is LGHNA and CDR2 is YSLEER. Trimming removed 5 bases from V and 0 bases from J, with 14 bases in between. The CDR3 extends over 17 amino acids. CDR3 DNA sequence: TGCGCCAGCAGCTACCGACAGGTCACCTCTGGGGCCAACGTCCTGACTTTC. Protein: CASSYRQVTSGANVLTF.

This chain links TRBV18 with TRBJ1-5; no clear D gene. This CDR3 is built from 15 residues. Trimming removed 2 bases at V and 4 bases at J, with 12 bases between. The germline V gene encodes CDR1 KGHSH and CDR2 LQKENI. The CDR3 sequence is CASSPGQVLNQPQHF. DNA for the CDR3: TGTGCCAGCTCACCAGGCCAAGTACTAAATCAGCCCCAGCATTTT.

The CDR3 nucleotides read TGTGCCAGCAGCTTAGAAGGACAGGGCTACGAGCAGTACTTC. It translates to CASSLEGQGYEQYF. The chain employs TRBV11-3 and TRBJ2-7, with 8 nucleotides matching TRBD1. CDR1 is SGHNT and CDR2 is YENEEA in the germline V gene. V was clipped by 0 bases and J by 3 bases; unmatched bases: 1. This CDR3 spans 14 amino acids.

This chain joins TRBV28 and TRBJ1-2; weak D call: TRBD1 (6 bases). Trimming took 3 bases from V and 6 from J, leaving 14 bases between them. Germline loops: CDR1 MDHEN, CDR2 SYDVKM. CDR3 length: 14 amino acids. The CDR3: CASSFIGAGDGYTF. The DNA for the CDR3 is TGTGCCAGCAGTTTTATCGGGGCAGGGGATGGCTACACCTTC.

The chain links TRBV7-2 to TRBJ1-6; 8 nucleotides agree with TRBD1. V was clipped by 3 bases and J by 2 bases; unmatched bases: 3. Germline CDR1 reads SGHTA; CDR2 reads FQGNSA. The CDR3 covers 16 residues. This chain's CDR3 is CASSFGQGAYNSPLHF. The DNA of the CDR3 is TGTGCCAGCAGCTTTGGACAGGGAGCCTATAATTCACCCCTCCACTTT.

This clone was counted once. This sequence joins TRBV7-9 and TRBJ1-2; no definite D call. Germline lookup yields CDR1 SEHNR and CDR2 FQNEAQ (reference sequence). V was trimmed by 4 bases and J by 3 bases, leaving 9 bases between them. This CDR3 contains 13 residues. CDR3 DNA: TGTGCCAGCAGCTCTACCCTCTACTATGGCTACACCTTC. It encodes CASSSTLYYGYTF. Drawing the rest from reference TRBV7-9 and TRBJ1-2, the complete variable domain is DTGVSQNPRHKITKRGQNVTFRCDPISEHNRLYWYRQTLGQGPEFLTYFQNEAQLEKSRLLSDRFSAERPKGSFSTLEIQRTEQGDSAMYLCASSSTLYYGYTFGSGTRLTVV.

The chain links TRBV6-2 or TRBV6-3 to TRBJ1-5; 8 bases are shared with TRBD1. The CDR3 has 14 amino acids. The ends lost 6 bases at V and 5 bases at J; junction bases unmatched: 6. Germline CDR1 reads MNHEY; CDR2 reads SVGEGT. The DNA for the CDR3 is TGTGCCAGCAGCACCGGGACAGGTCATCAGCCCCAGCATTTT. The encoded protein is CASSTGTGHQPQHF.

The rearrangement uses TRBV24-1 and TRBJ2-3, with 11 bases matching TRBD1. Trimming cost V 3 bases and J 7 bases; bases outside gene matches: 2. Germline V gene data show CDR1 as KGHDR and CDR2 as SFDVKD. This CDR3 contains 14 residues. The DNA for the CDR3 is TGTGCCACCAGTGATGGGACAGGGGGATATACGCAGTATTTT. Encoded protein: CATSDGTGGYTQYF.

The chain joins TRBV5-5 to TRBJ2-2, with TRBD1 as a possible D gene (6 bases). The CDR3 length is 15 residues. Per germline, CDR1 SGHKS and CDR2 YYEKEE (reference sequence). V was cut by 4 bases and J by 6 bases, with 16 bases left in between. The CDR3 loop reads CASSPSGTTPGELFF. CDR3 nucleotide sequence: TGTGCCAGCAGCCCCTCCGGGACAACCCCCGGGGAGCTGTTTTTT. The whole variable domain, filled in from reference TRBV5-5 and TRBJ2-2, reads DAGVTQSPTHLIKTRGQQVTLRCSPISGHKSVSWYQQVLGQGPQFIFQYYEKEERGRGNFPDRFSARQFPNYSSELNVNALLLGDSALYLCASSPSGTTPGELFFGEGSRLTVL.

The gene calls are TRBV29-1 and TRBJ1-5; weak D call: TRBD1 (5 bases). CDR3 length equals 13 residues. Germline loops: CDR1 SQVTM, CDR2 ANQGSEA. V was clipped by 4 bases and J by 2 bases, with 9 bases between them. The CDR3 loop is CSVAGARNQPQHF. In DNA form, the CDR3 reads TGCAGCGTTGCTGGGGCTCGCAATCAGCCCCAGCATTTT.

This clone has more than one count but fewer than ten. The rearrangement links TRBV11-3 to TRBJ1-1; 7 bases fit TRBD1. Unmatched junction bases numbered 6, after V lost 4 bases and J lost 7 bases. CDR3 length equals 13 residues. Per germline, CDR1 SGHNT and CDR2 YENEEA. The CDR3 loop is CASSSSRQGEAFF. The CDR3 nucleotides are TGTGCCAGCAGCTCCTCCCGACAGGGTGAAGCTTTCTTT.

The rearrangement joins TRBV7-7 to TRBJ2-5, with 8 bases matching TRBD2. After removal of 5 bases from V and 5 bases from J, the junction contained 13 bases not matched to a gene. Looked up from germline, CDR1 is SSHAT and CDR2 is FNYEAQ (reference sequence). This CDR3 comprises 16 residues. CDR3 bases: TGTGCCAGCAGCCTAGGGCGGGGGGTTCAACGGGAGACCCAGTACTTC. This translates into CASSLGRGVQRETQYF.

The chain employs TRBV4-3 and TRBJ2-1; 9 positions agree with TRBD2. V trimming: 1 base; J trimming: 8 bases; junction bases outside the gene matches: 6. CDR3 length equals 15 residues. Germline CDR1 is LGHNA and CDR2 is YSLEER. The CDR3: CASSQGARGGYEQFF. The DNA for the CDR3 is TGCGCCAGCAGCCAAGGGGCGCGGGGGGGCTATGAGCAGTTCTTC.

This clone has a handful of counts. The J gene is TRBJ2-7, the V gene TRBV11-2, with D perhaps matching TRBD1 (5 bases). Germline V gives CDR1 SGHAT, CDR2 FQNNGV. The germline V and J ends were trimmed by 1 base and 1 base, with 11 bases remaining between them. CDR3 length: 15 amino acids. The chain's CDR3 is CASSLGRQSSYEQYF. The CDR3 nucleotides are TGTGCCAGCAGCTTAGGCAGACAGAGTTCCTACGAGCAGTACTTC. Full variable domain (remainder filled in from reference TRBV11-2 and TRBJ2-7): EAGVAQSPRYKIIEKRQSVAFWCNPISGHATLYWYQQILGQGPKLLIQFQNNGVVDDSQLPKDRFSAERLKGVDSTLKIQPAKLEDSAVYLCASSLGRQSSYEQYFGPGTRLTVT.

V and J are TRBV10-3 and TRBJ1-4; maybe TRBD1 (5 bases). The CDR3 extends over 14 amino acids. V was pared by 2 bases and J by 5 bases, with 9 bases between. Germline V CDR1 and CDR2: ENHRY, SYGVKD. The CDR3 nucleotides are TGTGCCATCAGTGAGCGGGGGAAGAATGAAAAACTGTTTTTT. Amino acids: CAISERGKNEKLFF.

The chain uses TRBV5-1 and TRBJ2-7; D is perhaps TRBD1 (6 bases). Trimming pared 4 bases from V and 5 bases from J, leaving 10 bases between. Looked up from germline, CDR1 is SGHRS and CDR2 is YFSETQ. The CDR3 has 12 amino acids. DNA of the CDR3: TGCGCCAGCAGCACCACAGGGAACGAGCAGTACTTC. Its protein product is CASSTTGNEQYF.

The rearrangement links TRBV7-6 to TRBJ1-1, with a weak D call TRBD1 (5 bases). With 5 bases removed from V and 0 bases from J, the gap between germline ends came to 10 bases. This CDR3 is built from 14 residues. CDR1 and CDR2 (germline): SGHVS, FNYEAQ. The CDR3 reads CASSLQGMNTEAFF. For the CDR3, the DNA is TGTGCCAGCAGCCTCCAGGGTATGAACACTGAAGCTTTCTTT. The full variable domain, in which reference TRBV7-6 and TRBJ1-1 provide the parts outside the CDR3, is GAGVSQSPRYKVTKRGQDVALRCDPISGHVSLYWYRQALGQGPEFLTYFNYEAQQDKSGLPNDRFSAERPEGSISTLTIQRTEQRDSAMYRCASSLQGMNTEAFFGQGTRLTVV.

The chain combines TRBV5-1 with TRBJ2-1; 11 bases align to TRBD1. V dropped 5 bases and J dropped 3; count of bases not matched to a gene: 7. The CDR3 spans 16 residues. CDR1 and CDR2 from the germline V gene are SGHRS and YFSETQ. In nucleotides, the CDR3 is TGCGCCAGCAGTTCAGGCGGGACAGGGGGCTACAATGAGCAGTTCTTC. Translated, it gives CASSSGGTGGYNEQFF.

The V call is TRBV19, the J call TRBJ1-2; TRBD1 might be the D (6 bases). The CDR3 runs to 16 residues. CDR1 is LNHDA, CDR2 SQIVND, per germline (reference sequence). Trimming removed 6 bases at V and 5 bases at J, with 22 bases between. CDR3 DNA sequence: TGTGCCAGTAGCGAGTACAGGGTCAGCTTTGTTTATGGCTACACCTTC. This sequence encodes CASSEYRVSFVYGYTF.